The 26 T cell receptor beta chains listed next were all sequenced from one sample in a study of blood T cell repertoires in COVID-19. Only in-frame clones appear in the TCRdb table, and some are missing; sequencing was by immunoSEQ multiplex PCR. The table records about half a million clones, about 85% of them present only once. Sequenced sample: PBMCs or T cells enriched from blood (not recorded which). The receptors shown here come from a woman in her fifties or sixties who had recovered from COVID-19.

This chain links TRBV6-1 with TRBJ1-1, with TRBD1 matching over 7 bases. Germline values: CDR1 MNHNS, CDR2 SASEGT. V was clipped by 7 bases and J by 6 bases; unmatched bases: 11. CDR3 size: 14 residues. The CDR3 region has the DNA TGTGCCAGCACCTTAGGGGGCAGGGCCCCTGAAGCTTTCTTT. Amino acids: CASTLGGRAPEAFF.

DNA for the CDR3: TGTGCCAGCAGTTCGGGACTGGGTGATTACGAGCAGTACTTC. Amino acid sequence: CASSSGLGDYEQYF. V gene TRBV27 combines with J gene TRBJ2-7, with TRBD2 as a possible D gene (6 bases). CDR1 and CDR2 (germline): MNHEY, SMNVEV (reference sequence). V was trimmed by 4 bases and J by 4 bases, leaving 14 bases between them. CDR3 length: 14 amino acids.

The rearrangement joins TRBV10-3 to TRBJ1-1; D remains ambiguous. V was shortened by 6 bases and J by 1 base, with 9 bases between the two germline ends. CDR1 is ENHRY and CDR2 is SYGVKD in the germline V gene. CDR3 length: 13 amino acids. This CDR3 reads CAIRRSTNTEAFF. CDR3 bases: TGTGCCATCAGGAGGTCTACGAACACTGAAGCTTTCTTT.

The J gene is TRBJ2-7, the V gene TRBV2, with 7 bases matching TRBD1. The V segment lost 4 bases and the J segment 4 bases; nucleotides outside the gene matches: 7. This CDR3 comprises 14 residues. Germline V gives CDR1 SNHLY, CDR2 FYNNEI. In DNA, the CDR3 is TGTGCCAGCAGTGGACAGGGAAACCTTTACGAGCAGTACGTC. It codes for CASSGQGNLYEQYV.

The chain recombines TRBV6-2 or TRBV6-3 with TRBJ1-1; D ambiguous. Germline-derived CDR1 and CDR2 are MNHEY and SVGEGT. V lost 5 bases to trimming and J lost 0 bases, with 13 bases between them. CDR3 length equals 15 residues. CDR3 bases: TGTGCCAGCAGTGGACCATGGGGAGTGAACACTGAAGCTTTCTTT. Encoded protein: CASSGPWGVNTEAFF.

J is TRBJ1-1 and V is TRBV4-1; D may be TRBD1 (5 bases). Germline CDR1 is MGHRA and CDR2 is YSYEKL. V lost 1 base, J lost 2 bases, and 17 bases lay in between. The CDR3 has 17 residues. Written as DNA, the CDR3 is TGCGCCAGCAGCCAAGGTCCCCCCGGGACTCAAAACACTGAAGCTTTCTTT. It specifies CASSQGPPGTQNTEAFF.

The CDR3 DNA reads as TGTGCCAGTAGTATACGGGACACCTCTGGAAACACCATATATTTT. Protein sequence: CASSIRDTSGNTIYF. This chain connects TRBV19 to TRBJ1-3, with D tentatively TRBD1 (6 bases). This CDR3 comprises 15 residues. Per the germline V gene, CDR1 is LNHDA and CDR2 is SQIVND (reference sequence). The V end was cut by 2 bases, the J end by 0 bases, with 8 bases between.

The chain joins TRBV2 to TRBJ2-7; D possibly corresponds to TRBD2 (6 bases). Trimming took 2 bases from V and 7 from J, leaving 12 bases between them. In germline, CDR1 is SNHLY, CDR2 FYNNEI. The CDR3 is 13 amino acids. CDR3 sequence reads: CASSENPLAEQYF. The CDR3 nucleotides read TGTGCCAGCAGTGAAAACCCTCTAGCGGAGCAGTACTTC.

CDR3 region: CASSSGTGYEQYV. As DNA, the CDR3 is TGCGCCAGCAGCTCCGGGACAGGCTACGAGCAGTACGTC. V gene TRBV5-1 combines with J gene TRBJ2-7, with 8 bases matching TRBD1. With V trimmed by 3 bases and J by 3 bases, 2 bases remained unmatched. CDR1 and CDR2 from the germline V gene are SGHRS and YFSETQ. This CDR3 comprises 13 residues.

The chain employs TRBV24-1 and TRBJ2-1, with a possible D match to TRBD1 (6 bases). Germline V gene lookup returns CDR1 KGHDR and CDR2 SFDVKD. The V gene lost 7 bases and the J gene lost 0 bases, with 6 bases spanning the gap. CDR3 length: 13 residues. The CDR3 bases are TGTGCCACCAGGGACAGCTCCTACAATGAGCAGTTCTTC. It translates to CATRDSSYNEQFF.

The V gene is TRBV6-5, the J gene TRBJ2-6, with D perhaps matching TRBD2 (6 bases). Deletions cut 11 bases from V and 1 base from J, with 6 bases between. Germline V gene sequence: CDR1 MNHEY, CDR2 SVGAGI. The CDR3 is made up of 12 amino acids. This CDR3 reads CAAGSGANVLTF. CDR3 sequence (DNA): TGTGCCGCGGGGTCTGGGGCCAACGTCCTGACTTTC.

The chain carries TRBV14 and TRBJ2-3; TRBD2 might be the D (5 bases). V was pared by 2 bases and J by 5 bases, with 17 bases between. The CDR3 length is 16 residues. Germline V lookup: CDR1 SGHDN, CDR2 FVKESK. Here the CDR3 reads CASSQRLAIKGDTQYF. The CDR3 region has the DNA TGTGCCAGCAGCCAAAGGCTAGCAATCAAGGGAGATACGCAGTATTTT.

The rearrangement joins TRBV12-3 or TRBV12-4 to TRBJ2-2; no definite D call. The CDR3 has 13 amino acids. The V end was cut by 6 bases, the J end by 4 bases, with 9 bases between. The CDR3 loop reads CASSPVATGELFF. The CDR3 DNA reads TGTGCCAGCAGCCCTGTGGCCACCGGGGAGCTGTTTTTT.

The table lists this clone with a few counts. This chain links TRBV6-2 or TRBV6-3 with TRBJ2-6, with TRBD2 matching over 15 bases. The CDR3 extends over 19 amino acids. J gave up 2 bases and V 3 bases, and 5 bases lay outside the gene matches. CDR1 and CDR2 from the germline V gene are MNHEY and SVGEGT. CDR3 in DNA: TGTGCCAGCAGTTATTTGGGACTAGCGGGGGGCACTGGGGCCAACGTCCTGACTTTC. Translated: CASSYLGLAGGTGANVLTF.

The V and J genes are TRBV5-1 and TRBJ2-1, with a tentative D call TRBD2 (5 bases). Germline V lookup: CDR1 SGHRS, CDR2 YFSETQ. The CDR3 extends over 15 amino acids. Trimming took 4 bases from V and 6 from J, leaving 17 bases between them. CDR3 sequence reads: CASSTFGNNANEQFF. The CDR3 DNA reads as TGCGCCAGCAGCACATTCGGGAATAACGCCAATGAGCAGTTCTTC.

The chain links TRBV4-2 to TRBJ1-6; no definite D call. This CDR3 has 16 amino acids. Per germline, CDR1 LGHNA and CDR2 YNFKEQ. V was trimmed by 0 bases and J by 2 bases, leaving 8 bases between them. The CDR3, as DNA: TGTGCCAGCAGCCAAGAGCCCGGGACCTATAATTCACCCCTCCACTTT. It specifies CASSQEPGTYNSPLHF.

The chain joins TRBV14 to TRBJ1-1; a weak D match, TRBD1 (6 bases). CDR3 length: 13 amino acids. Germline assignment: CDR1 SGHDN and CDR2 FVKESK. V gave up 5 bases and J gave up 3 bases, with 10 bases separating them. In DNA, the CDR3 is TGTGCCAGCAGCTCAGGGGTTTACACTGAAGCTTTCTTT. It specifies CASSSGVYTEAFF.

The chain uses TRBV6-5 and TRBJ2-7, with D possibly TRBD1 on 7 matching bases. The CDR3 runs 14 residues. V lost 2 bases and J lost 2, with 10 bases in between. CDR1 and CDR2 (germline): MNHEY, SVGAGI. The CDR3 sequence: CASSYAGQTYEQYF. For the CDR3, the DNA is TGTGCCAGCAGTTACGCGGGACAGACCTACGAGCAGTACTTC.

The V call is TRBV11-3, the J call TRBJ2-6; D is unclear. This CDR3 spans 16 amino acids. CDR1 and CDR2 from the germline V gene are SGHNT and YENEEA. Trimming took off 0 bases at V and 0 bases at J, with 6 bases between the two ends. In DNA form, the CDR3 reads TGTGCCAGCAGCTTAGACACCTACTCTGGGGCCAACGTCCTGACTTTC. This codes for CASSLDTYSGANVLTF.

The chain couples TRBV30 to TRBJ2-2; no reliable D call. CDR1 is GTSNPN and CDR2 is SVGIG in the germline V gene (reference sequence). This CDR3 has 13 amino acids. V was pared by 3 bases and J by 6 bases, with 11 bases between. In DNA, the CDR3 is TGTGCCTGGAGAGATTGGCTTGCCGGGGAGCTGTTTTTT. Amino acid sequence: CAWRDWLAGELFF. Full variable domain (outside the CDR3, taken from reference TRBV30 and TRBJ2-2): SQTIHQWPATLVQPVGSPLSLECTVEGTSNPNLYWYRQAAGRGLQLLFYSVGIGQISSEVPQNLSASRPQDRQFILSSKKLLLSDSGFYLCAWRDWLAGELFFGEGSRLTVL.

CDR3 region: CASSSTESYEQYF. The CDR3 DNA reads TGTGCCAGCAGTTCCACAGAGTCCTACGAGCAGTACTTC. The chain employs TRBV7-9 and TRBJ2-7; no reliable D call. The germline V gene encodes CDR1 SEHNR and CDR2 FQNEAQ (reference sequence). This CDR3 has 13 amino acids. Trimming took 6 bases from V and 1 from J, leaving 10 bases between them.

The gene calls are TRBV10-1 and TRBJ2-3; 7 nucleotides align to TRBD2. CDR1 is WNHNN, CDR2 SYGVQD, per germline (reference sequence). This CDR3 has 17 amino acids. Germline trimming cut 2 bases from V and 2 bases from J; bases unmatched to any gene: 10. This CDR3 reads CASSEIRAGFLTDTQYF. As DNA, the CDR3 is TGCGCCAGCAGTGAGATCCGAGCGGGGTTCCTCACAGATACGCAGTATTTT.

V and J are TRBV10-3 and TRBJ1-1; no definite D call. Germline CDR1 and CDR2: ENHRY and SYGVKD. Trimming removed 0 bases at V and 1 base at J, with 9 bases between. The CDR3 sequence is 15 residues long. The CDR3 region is CAISESHTSNTEAFF. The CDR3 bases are TGTGCCATCAGTGAGTCACACACGTCGAACACTGAAGCTTTCTTT.

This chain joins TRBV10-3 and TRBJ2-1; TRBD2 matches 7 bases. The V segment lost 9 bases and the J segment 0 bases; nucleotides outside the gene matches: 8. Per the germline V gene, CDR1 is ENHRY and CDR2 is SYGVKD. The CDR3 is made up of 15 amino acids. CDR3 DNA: TGTGCCATATCGCCGGGGGGTATCTCCTACAATGAGCAGTTCTTC. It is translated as CAISPGGISYNEQFF.

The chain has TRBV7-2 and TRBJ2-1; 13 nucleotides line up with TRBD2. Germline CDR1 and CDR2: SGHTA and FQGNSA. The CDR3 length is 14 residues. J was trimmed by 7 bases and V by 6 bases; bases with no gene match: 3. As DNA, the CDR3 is TGTGCCAGCAGGGGACTAGCGGGGCTTAATGAGCAGTTCTTC. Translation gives CASRGLAGLNEQFF.

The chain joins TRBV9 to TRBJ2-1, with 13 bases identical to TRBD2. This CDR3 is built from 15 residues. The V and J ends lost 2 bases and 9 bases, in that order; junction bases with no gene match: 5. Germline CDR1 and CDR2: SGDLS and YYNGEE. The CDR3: CASSVMGTSGVEQFF. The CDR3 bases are TGTGCCAGCAGCGTGATGGGGACTAGCGGGGTTGAGCAGTTCTTC.